The source of this T cell receptor (beta chain) is a study of shared T cell receptors in the human thymus. The germline gives CDR1 MGHDK, CDR2 SYGVNS. The length of the CDR3 is 13 residues. V was shortened by 7 bases and J by 4 bases, with 10 bases between the two germline ends. Libraries were prepared by immunoSEQ multiplex PCR; TCRdb keeps only in-frame clonotypes and omits some of them. The table records hundreds of thousands of clones, approximately 90% of them present only once. The sample also formed part of further work on human thymus T cells. As reported in that work: Donor material was obtained from healthy Finnish infants undergoing corrective surgery for congenital heart defects. Surgeons resected thymus tissue during corrective heart surgery. V and J gene usage appeared biased in thymic and blood repertoires. Related studies noted strongly shared thymic repertoires across unrelated people.

This sequence joins TRBV25-1 and TRBJ1-4; D is possibly TRBD1 (6 bases). This TCR was sampled from a boy under three years old with a congenital heart defect. The sample comprised thymocytes. DNA for the CDR3: TGTGCCAGCACCTCCAGGGGTAATGAAAAACTGTTTTTT. Encoded protein: CASTSRGNEKLFF.